These T cell receptor beta chains were read from a single sample in a study of blood T cell repertoires in COVID-19. Method: immunoSEQ multiplex PCR; TCRdb's copy keeps in-frame clones and lacks some. The sample lists a few hundred thousand clones, around 89% seen once, with 3% in the top ten. Sequencing was performed on peripheral blood. The receptor set was obtained from a woman aged 25 to 39 with COVID-19, enrolled during active disease. Each CDR3 is given with its conserved first and last residue. Fields, in order: clone size, D gene, V gene, J gene, CDR3 length, CDR3 protein, CDR3 DNA. A D gene is named only where the DNA matches it firmly. The size entry is marked missing in some rows and otherwise reads once, few, many or a size class.

NA	NA	TRBV14	TRBJ1-1	14	CASSHTGWGTEAFF	TGTGCCAGCAGCCATACAGGGTGGGGCACTGAAGCTTTCTTT
NA	NA	TRBV14	TRBJ1-4	17	CASSQYRETATNEKLFF	TGTGCCAGCAGCCAATACAGGGAGACCGCAACTAATGAAAAACTGTTTTTT
NA	NA	TRBV9	TRBJ2-1	16	CASSVLGQRSYNEQFF	TGTGCCAGCAGCGTTTTGGGTCAGCGCTCCTACAATGAGCAGTTCTTC
NA	NA	TRBV7-2	TRBJ2-1	12	CASSPPSSDQFF	TGTGCCAGCAGCCCACCTAGTTCTGACCAGTTCTTC
NA	NA	TRBV7-9	TRBJ2-2	16	CASSSDRTGPTGELFF	TGTGCCAGCAGCTCGGACAGAACTGGCCCCACCGGGGAGCTGTTTTTT
NA	TRBD2	TRBV7-8	TRBJ2-3	18	CASSLPLRDYYSTDTQYF	TGTGCCAGCAGCTTACCTCTTCGGGACTACTATAGCACAGATACGCAGTATTTT
few	NA	TRBV5-1	TRBJ2-7	14	CASSLVPGSYEQYF	TGCGCCAGCAGCTTGGTTCCGGGCTCCTACGAGCAGTACTTC
NA	TRBD2	TRBV6-5	TRBJ2-2	16	CASSYSRGVGTGELFF	TGTGCCAGCAGTTACTCGCGGGGGGTAGGGACCGGGGAGCTGTTTTTT
NA	NA	TRBV3-1/TRBV3-2	TRBJ1-2	14	CASSQVGLSDGYTF	TGTGCCAGCAGCCAAGTTGGGCTCAGTGACGGCTACACCTTC
NA	NA	TRBV4-3	TRBJ2-7	14	CASSRDRAGGEQYF	TGCGCCAGCAGCCGTGACAGGGCCGGGGGCGAGCAGTACTTC
NA	TRBD1	TRBV27	TRBJ2-4	19	CASSLGFEGTGDHKNIQYF	TGTGCCAGCAGTTTAGGTTTCGAGGGGACAGGGGACCACAAAAACATTCAGTACTTC
once	TRBD1	TRBV13	TRBJ1-4	14	CASSLRQGGEKLFF	TGTGCCAGCAGCCTAAGACAGGGGGGTGAAAAACTGTTTTTT
NA	TRBD1	TRBV6-5	TRBJ1-2	14	CASSLDRGGYGYTF	TGTGCCAGCAGTTTGGACAGGGGGGGCTATGGCTACACCTTC
NA	NA	TRBV11-3	TRBJ1-4	15	CASSLGSATNEKLFF	TGTGCCAGCAGCTTAGGTTCAGCAACTAATGAAAAACTGTTTTTT
once	NA	TRBV27	TRBJ2-2	16	CASSQTRPANTGELFF	TGTGCCAGCAGCCAGACTAGGCCCGCGAACACCGGGGAGCTGTTTTTT
NA	NA	TRBV6-5	TRBJ1-1	13	CASQGTLNTEAFF	TGTGCCAGCCAGGGGACCCTCAACACTGAAGCTTTCTTT
NA	NA	TRBV7-5	TRBJ2-5	15	CARSLATRDQETQYF	TGTGCCAGAAGCTTAGCTACCCGGGACCAAGAGACCCAGTACTTC
NA	TRBD1	TRBV9	TRBJ2-2	16	CASSESGTGVTGELFF	TGTGCCAGCAGCGAGTCCGGGACAGGGGTCACCGGGGAGCTGTTTTTT
NA	NA	TRBV5-1	TRBJ2-7	13	CASSWDTSYEQYF	TGCGCCAGCAGTTGGGACACCTCCTACGAGCAGTACTTC
NA	NA	TRBV10-3	TRBJ1-3	13	CANSPGSGNTIYF	TGTGCCAACTCACCCGGCTCTGGAAACACCATATATTTT
NA	NA	TRBV7-2	TRBJ2-7	14	CASSLASGSYEQYF	TGTGCCAGCAGCTTAGCGTCCGGGTCCTACGAGCAGTACTTC
NA	TRBD1	TRBV7-8	TRBJ2-7	15	CASSLLGTGAYEQYF	TGTGCCAGCAGCTTACTCGGGACAGGTGCGTACGAGCAGTACTTC
NA	NA	TRBV4-2	TRBJ1-3	16	CASSPTPDSSGNTIYF	TGTGCCAGCAGCCCGACCCCGGACAGCTCTGGAAACACCATATATTTT
NA	TRBD1	TRBV11-3	TRBJ2-3	14	CASSRDRERNTQYF	TGTGCCAGCAGCCGGGACAGGGAGAGGAATACGCAGTATTTT
NA	TRBD1	TRBV5-6	TRBJ1-2	15	CASSLGGTVYYGYTF	TGTGCCAGCAGCTTGGGAGGGACAGTTTACTATGGCTACACCTTC
NA	TRBD1	TRBV10-1	TRBJ2-3	15	CASSDPKTGADTQYF	TGCGCCAGCAGTGACCCGAAAACAGGGGCAGATACGCAGTATTTT
NA	TRBD1	TRBV7-9	TRBJ1-1	14	CASSLPRTGGEAFF	TGTGCCAGCAGCTTACCTCGCACAGGGGGTGAAGCTTTCTTT
NA	TRBD2	TRBV5-1	TRBJ2-2	16	CASSARGRVPTGELFF	TGCGCCAGCAGCGCACGGGGGAGGGTTCCAACCGGGGAGCTGTTTTTT
once	TRBD2	TRBV7-2	TRBJ2-3	19	CASSFYPNPRAGGGNTQYF	TGTGCCAGCAGCTTTTACCCCAACCCTCGAGCGGGGGGTGGAAATACGCAGTATTTT
NA	TRBD1	TRBV11-2	TRBJ1-1	14	CASSLGQGDTEAFF	TGTGCCAGCAGCCTGGGACAGGGGGACACTGAAGCTTTCTTT
NA	NA	TRBV5-1	TRBJ2-7	17	CASTLRTSVRGAGEQYF	TGCGCCAGCACCCTCAGAACGTCGGTACGGGGGGCCGGCGAGCAGTACTTC
NA	TRBD2	TRBV7-9	TRBJ2-1	16	CASSSLSGGPYNEQFF	TGTGCCAGCAGCTCCCTTTCGGGAGGGCCCTACAATGAGCAGTTCTTC
NA	NA	TRBV5-8	TRBJ1-5	12	CASSLRDQPQHF	TGTGCCAGCAGCTTGCGGGATCAGCCCCAGCATTTT
NA	NA	TRBV4-3	TRBJ2-1	16	CASSQEWRGPSNEQFF	TGCGCCAGCAGCCAAGAGTGGCGGGGCCCGAGTAATGAGCAGTTCTTC
NA	TRBD1	TRBV5-1	TRBJ1-5	14	CASSLEGQNQPQHF	TGCGCCAGCAGCTTGGAGGGACAGAATCAGCCCCAGCATTTT
NA	TRBD2	TRBV27	TRBJ2-2	17	CASSLSRFTGGTGELFF	TGTGCCAGCAGTTTAAGTCGGTTTACCGGGGGGACCGGGGAGCTGTTTTTT
NA	NA	TRBV5-1	TRBJ2-3	15	CASSLERPSTDTQYF	TGCGCCAGCAGCTTGGAGCGGCCTAGCACAGATACGCAGTATTTT
once	TRBD2	TRBV6-2/TRBV6-3	TRBJ2-1	17	CASSYPRTSGAYNEQFF	TGTGCCAGCAGTTATCCTAGGACTAGCGGAGCCTACAATGAGCAGTTCTTC
once	NA	TRBV11-2	TRBJ2-3	14	CASRGGVYTDTQYF	TGTGCCAGCAGAGGAGGGGTATACACAGATACGCAGTATTTT
once	NA	TRBV11-2	TRBJ2-7	13	CASSLVLGDEQYF	TGTGCCAGCAGCTTAGTCCTGGGCGACGAGCAGTACTTC
NA	TRBD2	TRBV6-4	TRBJ2-2	16	CASKKASGSGTGELFF	TGTGCCAGCAAGAAGGCTAGCGGGAGTGGGACCGGGGAGCTGTTTTTT
NA	TRBD1	TRBV7-2	TRBJ1-1	16	CASSPRVGTAHTEAFF	TGTGCCAGCAGCCCACGCGTCGGGACAGCCCACACTGAAGCTTTCTTT
NA	NA	TRBV10-3	TRBJ2-1	14	CAISETGRDNEQFF	TGTGCCATCAGTGAGACAGGGCGGGACAATGAGCAGTTCTTC